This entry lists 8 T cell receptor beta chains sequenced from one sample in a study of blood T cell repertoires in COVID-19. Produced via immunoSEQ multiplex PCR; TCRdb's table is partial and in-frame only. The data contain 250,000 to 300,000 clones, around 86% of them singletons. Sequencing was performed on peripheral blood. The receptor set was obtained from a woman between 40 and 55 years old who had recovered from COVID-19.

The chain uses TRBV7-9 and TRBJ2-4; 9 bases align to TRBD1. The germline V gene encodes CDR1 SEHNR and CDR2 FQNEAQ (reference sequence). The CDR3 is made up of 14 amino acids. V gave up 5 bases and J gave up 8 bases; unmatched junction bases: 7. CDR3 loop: CASSLGWDRDIQYF. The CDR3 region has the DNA TGTGCCAGCAGCCTCGGGTGGGACAGGGACATTCAGTACTTC.

CDR3 residues: CASTYGDSGANVLTF. DNA for the CDR3: TGTGCCAGTACCTACGGGGATTCTGGGGCCAACGTCCTGACTTTC. V is TRBV19 and J is TRBJ2-6, with D perhaps matching TRBD2 (5 bases). Germline values: CDR1 LNHDA, CDR2 SQIVND (reference sequence). This CDR3 region has 15 residues. Deletions cut 7 bases from V and 1 base from J, with 11 bases between. Together with reference TRBV19 and TRBJ2-6, the CDR3 gives the full variable domain: DGGITQSPKYLFRKEGQNVTLSCEQNLNHDAMYWYRQDPGQGLRLIYYSQIVNDFQKGDIAEGYSVSREKKESFPLTVTSAQKNPTAFYLCASTYGDSGANVLTFGAGSRLTVL.

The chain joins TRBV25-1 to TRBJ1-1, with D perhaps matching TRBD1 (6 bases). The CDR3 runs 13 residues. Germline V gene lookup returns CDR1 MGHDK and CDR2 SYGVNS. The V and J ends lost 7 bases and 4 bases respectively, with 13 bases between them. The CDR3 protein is CASKGGATTEAFF. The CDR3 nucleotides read TGTGCCAGCAAAGGGGGGGCCACCACTGAAGCTTTCTTT.

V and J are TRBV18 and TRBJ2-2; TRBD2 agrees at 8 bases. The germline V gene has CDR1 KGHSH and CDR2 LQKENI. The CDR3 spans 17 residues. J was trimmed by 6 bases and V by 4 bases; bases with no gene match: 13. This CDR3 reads CASSQQPGLVISGELFF. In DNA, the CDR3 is TGTGCCAGCTCACAACAACCGGGACTAGTGATCTCCGGGGAGCTGTTTTTT. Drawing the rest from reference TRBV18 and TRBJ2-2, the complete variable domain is NAGVMQNPRHLVRRRGQEARLRCSPMKGHSHVYWYRQLPEEGLKFMVYLQKENIIDESGMPKERFSAEFPKEGPSILRIQQVVRGDSAAYFCASSQQPGLVISGELFFGEGSRLTVL.

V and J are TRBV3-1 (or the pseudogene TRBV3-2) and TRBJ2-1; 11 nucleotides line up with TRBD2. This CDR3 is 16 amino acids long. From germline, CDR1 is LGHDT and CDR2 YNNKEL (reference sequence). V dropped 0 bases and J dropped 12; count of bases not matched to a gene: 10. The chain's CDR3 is CASSQDLGTSGIWQFF. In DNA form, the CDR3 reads TGTGCCAGCAGCCAAGATTTGGGGACTAGCGGCATCTGGCAGTTCTTC.

The CDR3 DNA sequence: TGTGCCAGCAGCTCCCCCAGCAGGGTAGGCGACGAGCAGTACTTC. It translates to CASSSPSRVGDEQYF. The chain uses TRBV11-2 and TRBJ2-7; the D gene is possibly TRBD1 (5 bases). CDR3 length equals 15 residues. Trimming cost V 4 bases and J 5 bases, with 18 bases left between them. Germline V gene data show CDR1 as SGHAT and CDR2 as FQNNGV.

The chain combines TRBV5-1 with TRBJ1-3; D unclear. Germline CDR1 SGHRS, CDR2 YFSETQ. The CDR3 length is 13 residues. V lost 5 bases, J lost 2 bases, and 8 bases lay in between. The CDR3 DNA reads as TGCGCCAGCAGTCGTAGTCCTGGAAACACCATATATTTT. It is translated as CASSRSPGNTIYF.

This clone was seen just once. The DNA for the CDR3 is TGTGCCTGGAGTGTATTCGGGGGTGGTCCCGACGAGCAGTACTTC. Translated, it gives CAWSVFGGGPDEQYF. This chain connects TRBV30 to TRBJ2-7; possibly TRBD2 for D (6 bases). V was pared by 0 bases and J by 5 bases, with 17 bases between. The germline V gene has CDR1 GTSNPN and CDR2 SVGIG (reference sequence). The CDR3 consists of 15 residues.